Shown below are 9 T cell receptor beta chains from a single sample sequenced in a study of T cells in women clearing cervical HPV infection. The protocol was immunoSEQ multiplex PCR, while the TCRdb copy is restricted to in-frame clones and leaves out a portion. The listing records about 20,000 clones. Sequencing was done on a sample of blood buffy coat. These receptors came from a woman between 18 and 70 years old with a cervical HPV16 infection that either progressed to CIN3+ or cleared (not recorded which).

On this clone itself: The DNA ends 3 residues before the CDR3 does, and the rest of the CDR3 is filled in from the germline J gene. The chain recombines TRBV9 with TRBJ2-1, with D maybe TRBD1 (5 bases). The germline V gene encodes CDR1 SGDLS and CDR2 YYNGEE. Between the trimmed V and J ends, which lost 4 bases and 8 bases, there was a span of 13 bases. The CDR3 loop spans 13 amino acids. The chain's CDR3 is CASSQGVWDEQFF. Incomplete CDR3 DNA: TGTGCCAGCAGCCAAGGGGTTTGGGATGAG. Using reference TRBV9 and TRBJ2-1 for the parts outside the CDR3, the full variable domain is DSGVTQTPKHLITATGQRVTLRCSPRSGDLSVYWYQQSLDQGLQFLIQYYNGEERAKGNILERFSAQQFPDLHSELNLSSLELGDSALYFCASSQGVWDEQFFGPGTRLTVL.

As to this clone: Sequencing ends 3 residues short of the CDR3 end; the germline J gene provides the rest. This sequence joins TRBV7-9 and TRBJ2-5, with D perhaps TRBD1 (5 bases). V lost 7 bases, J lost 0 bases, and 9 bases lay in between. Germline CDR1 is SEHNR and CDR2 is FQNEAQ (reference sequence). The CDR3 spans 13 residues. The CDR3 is CASTPGNQETQYF. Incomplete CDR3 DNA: TGTGCCAGCACCCCAGGGAACCAAGAGACC.

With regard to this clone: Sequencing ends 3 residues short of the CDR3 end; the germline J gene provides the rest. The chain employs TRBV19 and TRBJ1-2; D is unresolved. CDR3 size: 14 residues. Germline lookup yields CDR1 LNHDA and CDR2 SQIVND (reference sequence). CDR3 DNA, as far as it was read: TGTGCCAGTAGTATCACAGACGGCAACAATGAC. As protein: CASSITDGNND. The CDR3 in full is CASSITDGNNDYTF.

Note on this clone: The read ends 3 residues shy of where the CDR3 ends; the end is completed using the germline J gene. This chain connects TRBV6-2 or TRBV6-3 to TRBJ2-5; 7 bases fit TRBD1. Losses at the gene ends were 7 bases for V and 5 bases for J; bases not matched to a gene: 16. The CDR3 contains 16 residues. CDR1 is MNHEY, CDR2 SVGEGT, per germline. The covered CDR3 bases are TGTGCCAGCACACAACGAAACAGGGGAGTAGGGGAGACC. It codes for CASTQRNRGVGET. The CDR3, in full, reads CASTQRNRGVGETQYF.

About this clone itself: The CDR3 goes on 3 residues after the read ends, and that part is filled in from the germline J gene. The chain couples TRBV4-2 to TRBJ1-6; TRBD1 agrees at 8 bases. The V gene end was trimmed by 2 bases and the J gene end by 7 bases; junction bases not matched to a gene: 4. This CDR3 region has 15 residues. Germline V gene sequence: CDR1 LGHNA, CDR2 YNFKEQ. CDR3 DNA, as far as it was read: TGTGCCAGCAGCCAAAAGGACAGGGACAATTCACCC. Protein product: CASSQKDRDNSP. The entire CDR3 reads CASSQKDRDNSPLHF.

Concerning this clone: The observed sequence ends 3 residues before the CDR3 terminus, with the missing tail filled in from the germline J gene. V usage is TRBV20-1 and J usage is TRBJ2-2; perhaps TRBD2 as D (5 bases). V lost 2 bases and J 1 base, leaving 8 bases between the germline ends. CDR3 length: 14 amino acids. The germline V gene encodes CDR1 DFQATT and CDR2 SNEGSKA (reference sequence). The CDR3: CSARPGLNTGELFF. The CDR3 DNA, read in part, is TGCAGTGCTAGACCAGGACTGAACACCGGGGAG.

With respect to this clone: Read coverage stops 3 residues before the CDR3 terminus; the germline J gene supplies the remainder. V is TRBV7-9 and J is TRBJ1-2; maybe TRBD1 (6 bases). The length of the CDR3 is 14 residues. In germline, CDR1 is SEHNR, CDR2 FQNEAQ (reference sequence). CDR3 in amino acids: CASSFYRDYNDYTF. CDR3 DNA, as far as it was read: TGTGCCAGCAGCTTTTACAGGGATTACAATGAC.

This CDR3 reads CASSSTGTGVYNEQFF. CDR3 DNA, as far as it was read: TGTGCCAGTAGTTCCACGGGGACAGGGGTATACAATGAG. The genes are TRBV19 and TRBJ2-1, with 10 bases identical to TRBD1. With the read ending 3 residues before the CDR3 end, the germline J gene is used to fill in that end. Germline V gives CDR1 LNHDA, CDR2 SQIVND (reference sequence). CDR3 length: 16 amino acids. V was clipped by 5 bases and J by 4 bases; unmatched bases: 8. Complete variable domain (other parts from reference TRBV19 and TRBJ2-1): DGGITQSPKYLFRKEGQNVTLSCEQNLNHDAMYWYRQDPGQGLRLIYYSQIVNDFQKGDIAEGYSVSREKKESFPLTVTSAQKNPTAFYLCASSSTGTGVYNEQFFGPGTRLTVL.

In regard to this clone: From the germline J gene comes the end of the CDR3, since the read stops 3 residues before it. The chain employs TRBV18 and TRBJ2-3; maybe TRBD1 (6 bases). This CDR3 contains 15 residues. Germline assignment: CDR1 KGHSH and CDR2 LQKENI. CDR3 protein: CASSRGRLDVWPQYF. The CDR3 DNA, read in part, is TGTGCCAGCTCACGGGGGCGCCTCGACGTGTGGCCG.